These 17 T cell receptor beta chains were all obtained from the same sample, sequenced in a study of cytomegalovirus exposure and HLA in healthy donors. Primers for the PCR totalled 60 Vbeta and 13 Jbeta. TCRdb keeps only in-frame clones here, not all; method: immunoSEQ multiplex PCR. The sample lists 140,000 to 150,000 clones; almost 80% were seen once. The specimen was PBMCs. These receptors were taken from a woman between 40 and 55 years old in good health and CMV-seropositive.

This clone was seen a few times. The J gene is TRBJ1-1, the V gene TRBV10-3; 7 bases fit TRBD1. Unmatched junction bases numbered 6, after V lost 3 bases and J lost 5 bases. The germline V gene encodes CDR1 ENHRY and CDR2 SYGVKD. CDR3 length: 14 amino acids. CDR3 sequence reads: CAISDLNRGTEAFF. The CDR3 DNA reads as TGTGCCATCAGTGACCTTAACAGGGGTACTGAAGCTTTCTTT.

V is TRBV19 and J is TRBJ1-5; D is perhaps TRBD1 (5 bases). The CDR3 sequence is 14 residues long. Germline V lookup: CDR1 LNHDA, CDR2 SQIVND (reference sequence). V was cut by 1 base and J by 4 bases, with 8 bases left in between. DNA of the CDR3: TGTGCCAGTAGTATAGGACAGAAAAATCAGCCCCAGCATTTT. This gives the protein CASSIGQKNQPQHF.

In this sample, this clone turned up a few times. This rearrangement joins TRBV21-1 to TRBJ2-1; the table calls TRBD2, which could not be checked here. TRBV21-1 is an annotated pseudogene. The CDR3 runs 17 residues. Here the CDR3 reads CASSKAPIEVSYNEQFF. For the CDR3, the DNA is TGTGCCAGCAGCAAAGCACCCATTGAGGTCTCCTACAATGAGCAGTTCTTC.

The chain carries TRBV10-2 and TRBJ2-1; TRBD1 matches at 8 bases. The CDR3 is made up of 13 amino acids. The V and J ends lost 9 bases and 2 bases, in that order; junction bases with no gene match: 3. The germline V gene encodes CDR1 WSHSY and CDR2 SAAADI. Written as DNA, the CDR3 is TGCGCCAGTAGGACAGGGACCTACAATGAGCAGTTCTTC. Its protein product is CASRTGTYNEQFF.

CDR3 loop: CASSLPFTSGGANTEAFF. In DNA, the CDR3 is TGTGCCAGCAGCCTACCATTTACCTCAGGGGGCGCGAACACTGAAGCTTTCTTT. The gene calls are TRBV7-6 and TRBJ1-1; 8 nucleotides agree with TRBD1. V lost 5 bases to trimming and J lost 1 base; unmatched junction nucleotides: 15. Per germline, CDR1 SGHVS and CDR2 FNYEAQ. The CDR3 has 18 amino acids.

In its sample, this clone was seen a few times. The chain links TRBV7-9 to TRBJ2-7; 9 nucleotides align to TRBD1. V dropped 2 bases and J dropped 4; count of bases not matched to a gene: 12. Germline V gene sequence: CDR1 SEHNR, CDR2 FQNEAQ (reference sequence). This CDR3 is built from 17 residues. The CDR3: CASSLRGGGTGLYEQYF. CDR3 DNA: TGTGCCAGCAGCTTAAGAGGGGGGGGGACAGGGTTATACGAGCAGTACTTC.

This chain links TRBV6-5 with TRBJ2-5, with 7 bases aligning to TRBD2. This CDR3 contains 15 residues. Looked up from germline, CDR1 is MNHEY and CDR2 is SVGAGI. V gave up 7 bases and J gave up 5 bases; unmatched junction bases: 13. The CDR3 spells CASMLGGHGGETQYF. The DNA for the CDR3 is TGTGCCAGCATGCTCGGAGGGCACGGGGGGGAGACCCAGTACTTC.

The gene calls are TRBV6-1 and TRBJ2-5; 7 bases match TRBD1. The DNA matches TRBJ2-7 better at its end, which makes the J call doubtful. The CDR3 loop spans 13 amino acids. CDR1 is MNHNS, CDR2 SASEGT, per germline. The CDR3 DNA reads TGTGCCAGCAGGCTGACAGGGACGTACGAGCAGTACTTC. Protein: CASRLTGTYEQYF.

V is TRBV4-1 and J is TRBJ1-5; D possibly corresponds to TRBD1 (6 bases). V was cut by 3 bases and J by 6 bases, with 15 bases left in between. The CDR3 is made up of 15 amino acids. Germline V lookup: CDR1 MGHRA, CDR2 YSYEKL. The CDR3 protein is CASSQTPGAGQPQHF. As DNA, the CDR3 is TGCGCCAGCAGCCAGACCCCAGGGGCAGGTCAGCCCCAGCATTTT.

This clone has a handful of counts. V and J are TRBV6-6 and TRBJ1-3, with 9 bases fitting TRBD1. The CDR3 has 15 amino acids. J was trimmed by 4 bases and V by 8 bases; bases with no gene match: 9. CDR1 and CDR2 from the germline V gene are MNHNY and SVGAGI (reference sequence). The CDR3 DNA reads TGTGCCAGCGGCGTGGGACAGGGAGCCGGAAACACCATATATTTT. This sequence encodes CASGVGQGAGNTIYF.

A note on this clone: The junction departs from germline at one end; a sequencing error may be responsible. The chain is built from TRBV7-9 and TRBJ1-5; D is unresolved. Germline lookup yields CDR1 SEHNR and CDR2 FQNEAQ (reference sequence). The CDR3 spans 12 residues. The CDR3 DNA reads TGTTCCAGCAGCTTATTTCAACAGCCCCAGCATTTT. Translated: CSSSLFQQPQHF.

In regard to this clone: Other DNA sequences in the sample encode the same CDR3. The rearrangement joins TRBV5-1 to TRBJ1-1; D gene uncertain. The CDR3 consists of 14 residues. CDR1 and CDR2 (germline): SGHRS, YFSETQ. Between the trimmed V and J ends, which lost 0 bases and 2 bases, there was a span of 8 bases. This CDR3 reads CASSLEAGNTEAFF. The CDR3 nucleotides are TGCGCCAGCAGCTTGGAGGCAGGAAACACTGAAGCTTTCTTT.

The genes are TRBV11-2 and TRBJ1-6; 8 nucleotides line up with TRBD1. The CDR3 is 18 amino acids. Germline values: CDR1 SGHAT, CDR2 FQNNGV. Trimming cost V 0 bases and J 10 bases; bases outside gene matches: 14. CDR3 protein: CASSLDRPGTGGSSPLHF. CDR3 DNA: TGTGCCAGCAGCTTAGATCGGCCGGGAACAGGGGGGAGCTCACCCCTCCACTTT. Combining the CDR3 with reference TRBV11-2 and TRBJ1-6 gives the whole variable domain EAGVAQSPRYKIIEKRQSVAFWCNPISGHATLYWYQQILGQGPKLLIQFQNNGVVDDSQLPKDRFSAERLKGVDSTLKIQPAKLEDSAVYLCASSLDRPGTGGSSPLHFGNGTRLTVT.

The chain joins TRBV10-3 to TRBJ2-7; 7 nucleotides agree with TRBD1. The junction had 7 bases not matched to a gene; V was cut back by 5 bases and J by 3 bases. The CDR3 contains 14 residues. The germline V gene has CDR1 ENHRY and CDR2 SYGVKD. CDR3 sequence: CAISPTGQNYEQYF. In nucleotides, the CDR3 is TGTGCCATCAGTCCGACGGGACAGAACTACGAGCAGTACTTC.

The chain uses TRBV18 and TRBJ1-1; D not certain. V lost 6 bases and J lost 4, with 12 bases in between. The CDR3 consists of 13 residues. Germline CDR1 reads KGHSH; CDR2 reads LQKENI. This CDR3 is CASSPSRGTEAFF. CDR3 DNA sequence: TGTGCCAGCTCTCCTTCTCGGGGCACTGAAGCTTTCTTT.

This sequence joins TRBV9 and TRBJ2-5; 9 bases fit TRBD2. CDR1 and CDR2 (germline): SGDLS, YYNGEE. Trimming cost V 1 base and J 2 bases; bases outside gene matches: 6. This CDR3 comprises 16 residues. CDR3 nucleotides: TGTGCCAGCAGCGTAAGTCCTAGCGGGACACAAGAGACCCAGTACTTC. This codes for CASSVSPSGTQETQYF.

The rearrangement uses TRBV7-6 and TRBJ2-7; 11 bases align to TRBD2. Germline values: CDR1 SGHVS, CDR2 FNYEAQ. Trimming removed 6 bases from V and 1 base from J; junction bases left unmatched: 5. The CDR3 consists of 15 residues. CDR3 amino acids: CASSSTSGGSYEQYF. The CDR3, as DNA: TGTGCCAGCAGTTCTACTAGCGGGGGATCCTACGAGCAGTACTTC.